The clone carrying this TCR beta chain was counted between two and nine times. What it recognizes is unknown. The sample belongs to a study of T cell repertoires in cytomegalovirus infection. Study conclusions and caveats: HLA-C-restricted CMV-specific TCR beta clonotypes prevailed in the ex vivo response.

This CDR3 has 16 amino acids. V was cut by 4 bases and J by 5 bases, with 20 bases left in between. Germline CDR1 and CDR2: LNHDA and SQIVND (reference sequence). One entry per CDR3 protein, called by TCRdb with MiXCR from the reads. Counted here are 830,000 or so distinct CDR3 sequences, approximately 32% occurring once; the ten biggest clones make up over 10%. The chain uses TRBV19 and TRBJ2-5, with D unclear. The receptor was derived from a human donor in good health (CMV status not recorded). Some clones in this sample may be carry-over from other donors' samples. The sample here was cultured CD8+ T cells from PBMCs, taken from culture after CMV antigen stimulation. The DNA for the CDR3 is TGTGCCAGTAGTACCTTGACATACTCATCTGGGGAGACCCAGTACTTC. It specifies CASSTLTYSSGETQYF.